This T cell receptor (beta chain) stems from a study of shared clonotypes between healthy human individuals. This CDR3 has 14 residues. The germline V gene encodes CDR1 SNHLY and CDR2 FYNNEI. J lost 5 bases, V lost 4 bases, and 5 bases had no gene match. Each subset's genomic DNA was shared equally among a number of immunoSEQ plates. The repertoire was sequenced with immunoSEQ multiplex PCR; TCRdb's copy has only in-frame clones and lacks some. The sample has 2 million or so clones, about 95% seen once. General study points: Only a few donors were included, so the genetic and exposure-history diversity represented was limited. Naive subsets, compared against memory subsets, generally had larger estimated richness values.

With regard to this clone: As yet, its antigen is unknown.

The sequence was collected from a man aged 18 to 30 in good health. This chain links TRBV2 with TRBJ2-3; 8 positions agree with TRBD2. The sample comprised naive CD4+ T cells sorted from blood. Subset in this sample: CD45RA+ positively selected. DNA for the CDR3: TGTGCCAGCAGTGTCGGGAGGGCCGGAGATACGCAGTATTTT. Translation: CASSVGRAGDTQYF.